The clone carrying this TCR beta chain showed up many times. Its matching antigen is unknown. A much larger clone sits a single nucleotide away, making a read error possible. The data originate from a study of breast tumors, draining lymph nodes, adjacent tissues. Study-wide results and limits: The data were judged consistent with most tumor T cells coming from lymph node and expanding in tumor. Tumors had less TCR diversity than lymph nodes, more than nontumor tissue.

V dropped 3 bases and J dropped 0 bases, with 15 bases sitting between them. This CDR3 is built from 16 residues. Per the germline V gene, CDR1 is SGHDT and CDR2 is YYEEEE. TCRdb ran MiXCR on the multiplex PCR reads and lists one entry per CDR3 protein. The table records 17,000 or so distinct CDR3 sequences, 55% to 75% of them present only once. The clonotype comes from a female donor with breast cancer. Some clones in this sample may be carry-over from other donors' samples. This chain links TRBV5-6 with TRBJ2-5, with a tentative D call TRBD2 (5 bases). Sequencing was carried out using tumor-adjacent breast tissue. The chain's CDR3 is CASSSRHPGYQETQYF. The CDR3 DNA reads TGTGCCAGCAGCTCCCGTCACCCGGGGTACCAAGAGACCCAGTACTTC. The full variable domain, with the rest looked up from reference TRBV5-6 and TRBJ2-5, is DAGVTQSPTHLIKTRGQQVTLRCSPKSGHDTVSWYQQALGQGPQFIFQYYEEEERQRGNFPDRFSGHQFPNYSSELNVNALLLGDSALYLCASSSRHPGYQETQYFGPGTRLLVL.